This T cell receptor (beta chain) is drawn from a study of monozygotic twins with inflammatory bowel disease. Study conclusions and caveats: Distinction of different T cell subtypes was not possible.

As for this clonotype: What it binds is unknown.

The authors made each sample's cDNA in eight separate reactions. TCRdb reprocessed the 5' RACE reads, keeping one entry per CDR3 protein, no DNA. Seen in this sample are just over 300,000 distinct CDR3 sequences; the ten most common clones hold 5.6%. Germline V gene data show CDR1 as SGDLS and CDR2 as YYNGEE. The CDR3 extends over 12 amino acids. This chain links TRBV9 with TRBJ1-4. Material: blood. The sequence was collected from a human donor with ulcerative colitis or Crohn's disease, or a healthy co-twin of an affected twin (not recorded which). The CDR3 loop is CASSGEAEKLFF.